The source of this TCR beta chain is a study of cytomegalovirus exposure and HLA in healthy donors. The CDR3 is 15 amino acids. Germline CDR1 and CDR2: MNHNY and SVGAGI (reference sequence). Trimming removed 6 bases at V and 4 bases at J, with 18 bases between. On this clone itself: The antigen remains unidentified.

60 Vbeta and 13 Jbeta primers were used in PCR. As processed by the authors: There were around 80 million unique TCR beta chains by a later count, and some 12 million of them were shared. The assay was immunoSEQ multiplex PCR, and TCRdb's table has in-frame clones only and misses some. V and J calls and clone size are those listed in that table; D and trimming were worked out from the DNA. This sample has roughly 100,000 clones, with roughly 83% found just once. Study findings and constraints: Most TCR sequences were seen very rarely across donors, but some public TCRs occurred in many. Later analysis demonstrated an association between a missense DCLRE1C variant and TCR beta V- and J-gene trimming. Earlier analysis found most TCR beta V segments productive about 87% or about 30% of the time.

This receptor was taken from a male donor in good health and CMV-seropositive. Sequenced: PBMCs. The chain links TRBV6-6 to TRBJ1-1; D call uncertain. CDR3 region: CASRRDISPGTEAFF. The CDR3, as DNA: TGTGCCAGCAGAAGAGACATATCCCCCGGCACTGAAGCTTTCTTT.